The 21 T cell receptor beta chains below come from one sample, sequenced in a study of OX40 agonist ivuxolimab in advanced cancers. TCRdb keeps only in-frame clones here, not all; method: immunoSEQ multiplex PCR. The data show approximately 50,000 clones, 65% to 85% seen once. Sequenced material: CD4+ or CD8+ T cells sorted from blood, taken in a trial of the OX40 agonist ivuxolimab. Source of these receptors: an adult with an advanced solid tumor such as melanoma, head and neck, liver or kidney cancer.

The chain is built from TRBV4-2 and TRBJ2-7; 8 bases match TRBD2. V shed 4 bases and J 0 bases; nucleotides not matched to a gene: 8. Germline V CDR1 and CDR2: LGHNA, YNFKEQ. This CDR3 is 16 amino acids long. The CDR3 coding sequence is TGTGCCAGCAGCCCCGGGGCGGGACTAGTCTCCTACGAGCAGTACTTC. Residues: CASSPGAGLVSYEQYF.

The chain is built from TRBV11-2 and TRBJ2-3; tentatively, D is TRBD1 (5 bases). The length of the CDR3 is 17 residues. Trimming removed 4 bases at V and 0 bases at J, with 17 bases between. Germline V gives CDR1 SGHAT, CDR2 FQNNGV. Written as DNA, the CDR3 is TGTGCCAGCAGCTACCTGGCAGGGCTATCTAGCACAGATACGCAGTATTTT. Protein: CASSYLAGLSSTDTQYF.

The chain links TRBV7-2 to TRBJ1-5; D gene unclear. The ends were cut back, 4 bases at V and 2 bases at J, with 15 bases in the middle. This CDR3 has 16 amino acids. Germline CDR1 and CDR2: SGHTA and FQGNSA. CDR3 DNA: TGTGCCAGCAGCTCTCTGGGGAGGGTTGGCAATCAGCCCCAGCATTTT. Translation gives CASSSLGRVGNQPQHF.

The chain recombines TRBV5-4 with TRBJ1-1, with D unclear. There are 13 residues in the CDR3. Trimming stripped 7 bases from V and 1 base from J, with 11 bases between. The V gene's germline CDR1 is SGHNT and CDR2 YYREEE (reference sequence). The CDR3 loop is CASGTIANTEAFF. CDR3 in DNA: TGTGCCAGCGGAACCATTGCGAACACTGAAGCTTTCTTT.

This chain uses TRBV4-2 with TRBJ2-3; 11 bases are a match to TRBD2. CDR1 and CDR2 (germline): LGHNA, YNFKEQ. The J segment lost 4 bases and the V segment lost 1 base, leaving 7 bases of the junction unmatched. The CDR3 length is 17 residues. The CDR3 here is CASSQVLLAGEADTQYF. CDR3 sequence (DNA): TGTGCCAGCAGCCAAGTTCTACTAGCGGGAGAAGCAGATACGCAGTATTTT.

The chain is built from TRBV9 and TRBJ2-7; TRBD2 might be the D (5 bases). Per germline, CDR1 SGDLS and CDR2 YYNGEE. V was pared by 0 bases and J by 3 bases, with 10 bases between. The CDR3 spans 14 residues. The CDR3 bases are TGTGCCAGCAGCGTAGCCAGCGGCTACTACGAGCAGTACTTC. Its translation: CASSVASGYYEQYF.

V gene TRBV6-1 combines with J gene TRBJ2-7; D is perhaps TRBD1 (6 bases). CDR1 MNHNS and CDR2 SASEGT come from the germline V gene. The CDR3 runs 14 residues. The V gene lost 3 bases and the J gene lost 5 bases, with 14 bases spanning the gap. This CDR3 is CASSESGAGHEQYV. In nucleotides, the CDR3 is TGTGCCAGCAGTGAGTCAGGGGCAGGGCACGAGCAGTACGTC.

The chain employs TRBV11-3 and TRBJ2-1, with 8 nucleotides matching TRBD2. The J segment lost 5 bases and the V segment lost 2 bases, leaving 11 bases of the junction unmatched. Per germline, CDR1 SGHNT and CDR2 YENEEA. This CDR3 region has 17 residues. CDR3 coding DNA: TGTGCCAGCAGCTTACCCTCGGGGGGGCAGGCGAACAATGAGCAGTTCTTC. Protein sequence: CASSLPSGGQANNEQFF.

V is TRBV25-1 and J is TRBJ2-4; D remains ambiguous. V was shortened by 3 bases and J by 7 bases, with 10 bases between the two germline ends. Germline assignment: CDR1 MGHDK and CDR2 SYGVNS. This CDR3 has 13 residues. The CDR3 region has the DNA TGTGCCAGCAGTGATTTACAGATTAACATTCAGTACTTC. Protein sequence: CASSDLQINIQYF.

This rearrangement joins TRBV7-2 to TRBJ2-6, with D tentatively TRBD1 (5 bases). CDR3 length equals 17 residues. The V and J ends lost 5 bases and 2 bases respectively, with 16 bases between them. Germline assignment: CDR1 SGHTA and CDR2 FQGNSA. CDR3 nucleotide sequence: TGTGCCAGCAGCCAAAGGTGGGGCAGGGCTGGGGCCAACGTCCTGACTTTC. This sequence encodes CASSQRWGRAGANVLTF.

V is TRBV18 and J is TRBJ1-1; D perhaps matches TRBD1 (6 bases). Germline V lookup: CDR1 KGHSH, CDR2 LQKENI. The CDR3 totals 13 residues. V lost 3 bases and J 2 bases, leaving 7 bases between the germline ends. The CDR3 DNA follows: TGTGCCAGCTCACCGGACAGCAACACTGAAGCTTTCTTT. Translating it yields CASSPDSNTEAFF.

This clone has a handful of counts. The CDR3 DNA sequence: TGTGCCAGTAGTATGCAGGCAGATGGCTACACCTTC. This sequence encodes CASSMQADGYTF. This chain connects TRBV19 to TRBJ1-2; D is undetermined. CDR1 is LNHDA and CDR2 is SQIVND in the germline V gene (reference sequence). Trimming removed 3 bases at V and 6 bases at J, with 8 bases between. This CDR3 is built from 12 residues.

This chain links TRBV27 with TRBJ1-5; a weak D match, TRBD1 (5 bases). The CDR3 runs to 13 residues. The germline V gene encodes CDR1 MNHEY and CDR2 SMNVEV (reference sequence). V was trimmed by 7 bases and J by 4 bases, leaving 11 bases between them. The CDR3 DNA reads TGTGCCAGCACCGACAGCTTAAATCAGCCCCAGCATTTT. Translating it yields CASTDSLNQPQHF.

The J gene is TRBJ2-7, the V gene TRBV4-2, with unresolved D. The germline V and J ends were trimmed by 1 base and 0 bases, with 10 bases remaining between them. Germline CDR1 reads LGHNA; CDR2 reads YNFKEQ. The CDR3 length is 15 residues. This CDR3 reads CASSQGGRSSYEQYF. In DNA, the CDR3 is TGTGCCAGCAGCCAAGGTGGGCGGAGCTCCTACGAGCAGTACTTC.

The chain carries TRBV18 and TRBJ1-1; D is unresolved. CDR1 and CDR2 (germline): KGHSH, LQKENI. With 3 bases removed from V and 2 bases from J, the gap between germline ends came to 10 bases. The length of the CDR3 is 14 residues. In DNA form, the CDR3 reads TGTGCCAGCTCACCCCGGACGGACAACACTGAAGCTTTCTTT. Its translation is CASSPRTDNTEAFF.

This sequence joins TRBV7-2 and TRBJ1-5, with D uncertain. V lost 2 bases to trimming and J lost 0 bases, with 11 bases between them. Germline V gene sequence: CDR1 SGHTA, CDR2 FQGNSA. The CDR3 sequence is 16 residues long. The CDR3 sequence: CASSLSQIDSNQPQHF. The CDR3 DNA follows: TGTGCCAGCAGCTTATCACAGATTGATAGCAATCAGCCCCAGCATTTT.

V gene TRBV30 combines with J gene TRBJ2-7; no clear D. The CDR3 is 14 amino acids. V lost 1 base to trimming and J lost 1 base, with 11 bases between them. Looked up from germline, CDR1 is GTSNPN and CDR2 is SVGIG (reference sequence). The CDR3 DNA is TGTGCCTGGAGTGAGGCAGGAACTTCCTACGAGCAGTACTTC. The encoded protein is CAWSEAGTSYEQYF.

The rearrangement links TRBV4-1 to TRBJ2-1, with TRBD2 identical over 10 bases. After removal of 3 bases from V and 5 bases from J, the junction contained 16 bases not matched to a gene. CDR1 MGHRA and CDR2 YSYEKL come from the germline V gene. The CDR3 covers 19 residues. CDR3 protein: CASSHSHPAGGPTNNEQFF. The CDR3 DNA is TGCGCCAGCAGCCATTCTCACCCAGCGGGGGGGCCGACGAACAATGAGCAGTTCTTC.

This clone was detected only a few times. The V and J genes are TRBV28 and TRBJ1-4, with 8 bases aligning to TRBD1. Germline CDR1 is MDHEN and CDR2 is SYDVKM. CDR3 length: 18 amino acids. Germline trimming cut 6 bases from V and 8 bases from J; bases unmatched to any gene: 20. CDR3 amino acids: CASRFNKLFGTGGEKLFF. CDR3 DNA sequence: TGTGCCAGCAGATTTAATAAGTTGTTCGGGACAGGCGGCGAAAAACTGTTTTTT.

The chain combines TRBV9 with TRBJ2-5; 7 bases map to TRBD1. Germline V gene sequence: CDR1 SGDLS, CDR2 YYNGEE. The CDR3 is 15 residues long. V lost 3 bases, J lost 4 bases, and 9 bases stayed unmatched. The CDR3 DNA sequence: TGTGCCAGCAGCGCGAACAGGGGTTCCGGAGAGACCCAGTACTTC. It translates to CASSANRGSGETQYF. Drawing the rest from reference TRBV9 and TRBJ2-5, the complete variable domain is DSGVTQTPKHLITATGQRVTLRCSPRSGDLSVYWYQQSLDQGLQFLIQYYNGEERAKGNILERFSAQQFPDLHSELNLSSLELGDSALYFCASSANRGSGETQYFGPGTRLLVL.

The chain carries TRBV4-1 and TRBJ1-1; possibly TRBD1 for D (5 bases). In germline, CDR1 is MGHRA, CDR2 YSYEKL. The CDR3 runs 11 residues. V was shortened by 3 bases and J by 7 bases, with 6 bases between the two germline ends. The CDR3 region is CASSQGDEAFF. The CDR3 DNA follows: TGCGCCAGCAGCCAGGGGGATGAAGCTTTCTTT.